This TCR beta chain is from a study of cytomegalovirus exposure and HLA in healthy donors. The study's findings and limits: There were a few CMV-associated chains whose specificity for CMV antigens was confirmed in vitro.

Turning to this clone: Antigen specificity is unknown.

The V end was cut by 4 bases, the J end by 3 bases, with 10 bases between. The CDR3 contains 13 residues. Per the germline V gene, CDR1 is SGHTA and CDR2 is FQGTGA. Primers for the PCR totalled 60 Vbeta and 13 Jbeta. Sequencing was performed with immunoSEQ multiplex PCR; in TCRdb, only in-frame clones are kept and a portion is missing. The sample lists approximately 70,000 clones; 74% were seen once. Specimen: PBMCs. The gene calls are TRBV7-3 and TRBJ2-7; D is unresolved. The sequence was obtained from a woman aged 55 to 70 in good health and CMV-seropositive. The CDR3 reads CASSSTPGYEQYF. The CDR3 nucleotides are TGTGCCAGCAGCTCCACCCCCGGCTACGAGCAGTACTTC.